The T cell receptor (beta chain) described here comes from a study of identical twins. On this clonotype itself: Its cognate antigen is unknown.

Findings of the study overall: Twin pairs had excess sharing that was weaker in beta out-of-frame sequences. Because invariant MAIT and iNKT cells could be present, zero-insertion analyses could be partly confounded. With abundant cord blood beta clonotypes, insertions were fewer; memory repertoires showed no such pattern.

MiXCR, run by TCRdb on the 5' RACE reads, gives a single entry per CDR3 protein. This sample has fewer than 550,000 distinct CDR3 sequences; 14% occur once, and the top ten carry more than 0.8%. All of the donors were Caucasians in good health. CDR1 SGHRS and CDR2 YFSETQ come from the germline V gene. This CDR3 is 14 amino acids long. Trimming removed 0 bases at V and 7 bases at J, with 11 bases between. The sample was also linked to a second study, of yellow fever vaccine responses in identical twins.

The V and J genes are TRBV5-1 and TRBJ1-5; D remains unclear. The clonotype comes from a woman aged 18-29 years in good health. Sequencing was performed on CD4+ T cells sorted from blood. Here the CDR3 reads CASSLAGSGQPQHF. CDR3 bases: TGCGCCAGCAGCTTGGCGGGCAGTGGGCAGCCCCAGCATTTT.